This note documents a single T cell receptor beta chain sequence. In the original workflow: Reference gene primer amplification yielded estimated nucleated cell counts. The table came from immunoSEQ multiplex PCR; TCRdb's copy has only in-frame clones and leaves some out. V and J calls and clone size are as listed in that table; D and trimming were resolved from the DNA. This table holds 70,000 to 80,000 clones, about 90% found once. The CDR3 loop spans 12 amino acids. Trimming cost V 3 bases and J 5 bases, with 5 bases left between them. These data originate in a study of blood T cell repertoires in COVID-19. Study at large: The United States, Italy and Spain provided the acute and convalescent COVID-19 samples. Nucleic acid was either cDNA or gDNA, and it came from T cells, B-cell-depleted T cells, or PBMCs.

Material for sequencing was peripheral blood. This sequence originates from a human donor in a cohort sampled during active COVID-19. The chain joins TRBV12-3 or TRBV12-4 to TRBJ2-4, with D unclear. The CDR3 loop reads CASSLAENIQYF. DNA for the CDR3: TGTGCCAGCAGTTTGGCAGAAAACATTCAGTACTTC.